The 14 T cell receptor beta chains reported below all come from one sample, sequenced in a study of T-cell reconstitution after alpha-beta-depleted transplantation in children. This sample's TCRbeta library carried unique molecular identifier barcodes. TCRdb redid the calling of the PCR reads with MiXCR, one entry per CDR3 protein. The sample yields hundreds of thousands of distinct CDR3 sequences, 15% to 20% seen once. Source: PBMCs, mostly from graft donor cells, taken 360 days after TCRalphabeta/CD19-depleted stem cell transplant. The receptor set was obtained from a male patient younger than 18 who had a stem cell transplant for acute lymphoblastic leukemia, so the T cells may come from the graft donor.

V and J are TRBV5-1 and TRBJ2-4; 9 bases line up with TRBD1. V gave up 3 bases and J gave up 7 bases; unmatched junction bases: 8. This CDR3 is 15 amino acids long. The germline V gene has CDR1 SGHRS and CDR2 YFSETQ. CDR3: CASSSPGQGGNIQYF. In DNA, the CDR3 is TGCGCCAGCAGCTCACCGGGACAGGGAGGGAACATTCAGTACTTC.

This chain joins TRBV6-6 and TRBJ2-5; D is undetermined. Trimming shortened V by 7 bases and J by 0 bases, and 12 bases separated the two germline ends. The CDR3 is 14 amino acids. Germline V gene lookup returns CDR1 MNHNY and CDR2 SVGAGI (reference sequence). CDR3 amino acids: CASMRARNQETQYF. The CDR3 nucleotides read TGTGCCAGCATGCGAGCGAGAAACCAAGAGACCCAGTACTTC.

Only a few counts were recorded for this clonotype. DNA for the CDR3: TGCAGCGTTGAAGATAAAAACATTCAGTACTTC. This sequence encodes CSVEDKNIQYF. The genes are TRBV29-1 and TRBJ2-4, with D uncertain. Trimming pared 0 bases from V and 4 bases from J, leaving 1 base between. From germline, CDR1 is SQVTM and CDR2 ANQGSEA. The length of the CDR3 is 11 residues.

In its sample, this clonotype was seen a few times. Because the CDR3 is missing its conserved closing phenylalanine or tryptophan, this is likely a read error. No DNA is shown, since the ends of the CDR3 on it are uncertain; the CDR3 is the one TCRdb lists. This CDR3 is CASSPGLAGLAFG. The chain recombines TRBV11-2 with TRBJ2-7; no DNA check was done on the table's D call, TRBD2. The CDR3 spans 13 amino acids, including both terminal residues. Germline CDR1 reads SGHAT; CDR2 reads FQNNGV.

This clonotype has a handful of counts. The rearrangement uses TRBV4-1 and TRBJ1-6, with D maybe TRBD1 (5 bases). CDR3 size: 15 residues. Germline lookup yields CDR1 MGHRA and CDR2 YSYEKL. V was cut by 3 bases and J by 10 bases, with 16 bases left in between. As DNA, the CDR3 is TGCGCCAGCAGCCAGGGGCCGCCCCATCGATCACCCCTCCACTTT. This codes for CASSQGPPHRSPLHF.

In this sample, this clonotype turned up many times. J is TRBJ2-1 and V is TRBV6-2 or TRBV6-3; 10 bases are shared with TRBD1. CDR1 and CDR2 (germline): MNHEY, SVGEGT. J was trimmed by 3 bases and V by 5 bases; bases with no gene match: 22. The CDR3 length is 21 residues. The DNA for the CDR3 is TGTGCCAGCAGTAGGGACAGGGGACGGCTGGTGGGTAGCGGGGACTACAATGAGCAGTTCTTC. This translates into CASSRDRGRLVGSGDYNEQFF.

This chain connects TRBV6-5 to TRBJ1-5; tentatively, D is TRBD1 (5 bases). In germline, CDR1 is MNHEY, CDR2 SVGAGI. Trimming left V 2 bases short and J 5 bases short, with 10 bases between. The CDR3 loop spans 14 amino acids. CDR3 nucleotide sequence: TGTGCCAGCAGTTACGGGGGGTTGCATCAGCCCCAGCATTTT. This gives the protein CASSYGGLHQPQHF.

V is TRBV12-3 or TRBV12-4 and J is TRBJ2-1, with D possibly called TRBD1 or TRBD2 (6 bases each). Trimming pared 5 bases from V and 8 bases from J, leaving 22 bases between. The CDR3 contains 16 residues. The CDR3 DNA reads TGTGCCAGCAGTACGCTCAGGGGACTTACGGGATATGAGCAGTTCTTC. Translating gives CASSTLRGLTGYEQFF.

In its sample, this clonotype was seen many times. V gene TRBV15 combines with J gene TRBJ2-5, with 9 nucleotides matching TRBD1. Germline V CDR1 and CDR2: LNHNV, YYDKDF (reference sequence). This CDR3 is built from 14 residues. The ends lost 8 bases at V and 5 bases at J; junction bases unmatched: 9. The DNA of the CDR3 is TGTGCCACCGGTACCGGGACAGGGAGCGAGACCCAGTACTTC. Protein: CATGTGTGSETQYF.

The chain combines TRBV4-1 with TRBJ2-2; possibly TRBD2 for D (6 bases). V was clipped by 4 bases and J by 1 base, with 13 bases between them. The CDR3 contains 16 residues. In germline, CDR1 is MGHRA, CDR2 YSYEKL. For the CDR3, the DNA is TGCGCCAGCAGCCGGTCGGTAGCGGAGAACACCGGGGAGCTGTTTTTT. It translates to CASSRSVAENTGELFF.

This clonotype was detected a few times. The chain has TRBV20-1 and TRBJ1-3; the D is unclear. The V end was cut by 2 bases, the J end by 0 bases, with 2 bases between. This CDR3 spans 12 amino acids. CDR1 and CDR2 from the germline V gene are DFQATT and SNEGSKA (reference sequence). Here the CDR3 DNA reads TGCAGTGCTAGAAGCTCTGGAAACACCATATATTTT. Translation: CSARSSGNTIYF.

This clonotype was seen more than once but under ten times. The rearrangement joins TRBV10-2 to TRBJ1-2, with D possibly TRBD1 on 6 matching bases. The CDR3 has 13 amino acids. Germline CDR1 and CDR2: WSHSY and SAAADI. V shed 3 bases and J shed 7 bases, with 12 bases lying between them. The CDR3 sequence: CASSETGFSGYTF. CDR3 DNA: TGCGCCAGCAGTGAAACAGGGTTTAGTGGCTACACCTTC.

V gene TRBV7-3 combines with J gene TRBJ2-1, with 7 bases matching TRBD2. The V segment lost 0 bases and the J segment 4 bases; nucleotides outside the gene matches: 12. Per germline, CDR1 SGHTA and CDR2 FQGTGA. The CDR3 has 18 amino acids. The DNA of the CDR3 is TGTGCCAGCAGCTTAACGGGCGAGCGGGGCGGTTCTTACAATGAGCAGTTCTTC. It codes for CASSLTGERGGSYNEQFF.

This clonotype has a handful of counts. CDR3 amino acids: CATSSLRDKNTEAFF. The DNA of the CDR3 is TGTGCCACCAGCAGTCTTAGGGACAAGAACACTGAAGCTTTCTTT. V is TRBV15 and J is TRBJ1-1; D is perhaps TRBD1 (6 bases). The V and J ends lost 3 bases and 1 base respectively, with 12 bases between them. The germline gives CDR1 LNHNV, CDR2 YYDKDF (reference sequence). The length of the CDR3 is 15 residues.